This TCR beta chain is from a study of blood T cell repertoires in COVID-19. Study-level background: T cells, B-cell-depleted T cells, or PBMCs supplied cDNA or gDNA.

From germline, CDR1 is SQVTM and CDR2 ANQGSEA. V was pared by 8 bases and J by 6 bases, with 10 bases between. CDR3 size: 11 residues. Generated by immunoSEQ multiplex PCR, the TCRdb table keeps only in-frame clones and is missing some. The sample has about 300,000 clones; around nine tenths are singletons. Participant-reported clinical history was the basis for cohort assignment. Two negative PCRs, clearance, or symptom resolution were required of recovered Cohort 3 donors. The gene calls are TRBV29-1 and TRBJ2-2, with D perhaps matching TRBD2 (5 bases). This TCR was recovered from a man in his sixties who had recovered from COVID-19. Sample: PBMCs or T cells enriched from blood (not recorded which). CDR3: CSSVEAGELFF. DNA of the CDR3: TGCAGCTCCGTGGAGGCCGGGGAGCTGTTTTTT.